This T cell receptor (beta chain) stems from a study of shared clonotypes between healthy human individuals. In the study overall: Each donor's CD4 naive and CD4 memory cells filled three plates apiece, CD8 naive two, and CD8 memory one. Study-wide results and limits: Clonotypes shared by all four donors outscored non-shared clonotypes in generation probability. Among donors, the sharing of clonotypes was expected to be influenced by sequencing depth.

As regards this clone: The antigen is undetermined. Within the sample, other DNA sequences also encode this same CDR3.

The V gene lost 0 bases and the J gene lost 5 bases, with 6 bases spanning the gap. The CDR3 extends over 13 amino acids. Germline V gene lookup returns CDR1 SGHRS and CDR2 YFSETQ. CD45RO negativity and positive selection for CCR7 defined naive CD8 cells, a population that excluded terminally differentiated effector memory CD45RA+ cells. Donors were Caucasian adults residing in Nashville, Tennessee, USA. The assay was immunoSEQ multiplex PCR, and TCRdb's table has in-frame clones only and misses some. This table holds around 2,100,000 clones, around 96% found once. This chain connects TRBV5-1 to TRBJ2-1; D gene uncertain. This sequence was found in a man younger than 30 in good health. Sequencing used naive CD8+ T cells sorted from blood. This CDR3 is CASSLDPDNEQFF. The DNA of the CDR3 is TGCGCCAGCAGCTTGGATCCAGACAATGAGCAGTTCTTC.